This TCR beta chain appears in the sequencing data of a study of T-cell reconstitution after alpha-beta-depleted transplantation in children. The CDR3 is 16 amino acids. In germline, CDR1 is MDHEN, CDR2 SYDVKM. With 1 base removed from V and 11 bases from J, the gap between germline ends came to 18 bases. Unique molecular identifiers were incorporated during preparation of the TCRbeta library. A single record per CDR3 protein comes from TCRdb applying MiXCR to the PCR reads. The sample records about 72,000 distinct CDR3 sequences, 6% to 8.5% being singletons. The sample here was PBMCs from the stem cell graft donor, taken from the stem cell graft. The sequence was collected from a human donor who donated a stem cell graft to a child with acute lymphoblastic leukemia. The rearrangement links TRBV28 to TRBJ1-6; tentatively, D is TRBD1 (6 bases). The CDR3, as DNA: TGTGCCAGCAGTTTATCCCCCTCTGGACAGTTTACACCCCTCCACTTT. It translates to CASSLSPSGQFTPLHF.